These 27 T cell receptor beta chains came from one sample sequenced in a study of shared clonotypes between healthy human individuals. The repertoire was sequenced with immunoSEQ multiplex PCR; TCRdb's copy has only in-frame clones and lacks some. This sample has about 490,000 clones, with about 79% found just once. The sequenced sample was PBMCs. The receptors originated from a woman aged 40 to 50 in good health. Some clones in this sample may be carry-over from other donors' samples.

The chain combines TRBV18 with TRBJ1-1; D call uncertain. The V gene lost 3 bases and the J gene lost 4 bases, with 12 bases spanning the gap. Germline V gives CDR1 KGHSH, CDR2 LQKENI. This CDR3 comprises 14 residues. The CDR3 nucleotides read TGTGCCAGCTCACCTCAACAGCCCGCCACTGAAGCTTTCTTT. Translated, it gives CASSPQQPATEAFF.

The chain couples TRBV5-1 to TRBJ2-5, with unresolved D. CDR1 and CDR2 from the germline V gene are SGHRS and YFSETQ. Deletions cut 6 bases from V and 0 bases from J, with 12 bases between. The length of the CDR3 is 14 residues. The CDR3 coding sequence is TGCGCCAGCACACCCCGAAGAAACCAAGAGACCCAGTACTTC. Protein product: CASTPRRNQETQYF.

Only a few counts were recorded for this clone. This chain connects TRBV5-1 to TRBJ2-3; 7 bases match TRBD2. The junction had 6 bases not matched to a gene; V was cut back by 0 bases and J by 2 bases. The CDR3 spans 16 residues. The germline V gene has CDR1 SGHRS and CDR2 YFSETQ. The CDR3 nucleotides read TGCGCCAGCAGCTTGGGAGTAGCGGGCCTCACAGATACGCAGTATTTT. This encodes CASSLGVAGLTDTQYF.

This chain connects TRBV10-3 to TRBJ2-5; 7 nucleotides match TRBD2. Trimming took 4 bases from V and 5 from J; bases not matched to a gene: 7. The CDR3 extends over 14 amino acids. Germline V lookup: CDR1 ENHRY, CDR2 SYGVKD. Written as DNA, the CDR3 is TGTGCCATCAGTGCCTCGGGACTAAGCGAGACCCAGTACTTC. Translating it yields CAISASGLSETQYF.

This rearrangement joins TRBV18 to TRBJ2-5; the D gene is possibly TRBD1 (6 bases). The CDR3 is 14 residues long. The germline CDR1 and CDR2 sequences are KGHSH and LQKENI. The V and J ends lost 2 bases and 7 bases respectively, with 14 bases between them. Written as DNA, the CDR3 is TGTGCCAGCTCACCAGAGCAGGGGTCCGGGACCCAGTACTTC. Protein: CASSPEQGSGTQYF.

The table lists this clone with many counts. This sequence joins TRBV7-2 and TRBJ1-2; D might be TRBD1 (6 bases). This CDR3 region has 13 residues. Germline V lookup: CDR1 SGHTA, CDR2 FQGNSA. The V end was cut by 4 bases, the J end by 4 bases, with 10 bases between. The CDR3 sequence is CASSSYRAYGYTF. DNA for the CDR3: TGTGCCAGCAGCTCGTACAGGGCCTATGGCTACACCTTC.

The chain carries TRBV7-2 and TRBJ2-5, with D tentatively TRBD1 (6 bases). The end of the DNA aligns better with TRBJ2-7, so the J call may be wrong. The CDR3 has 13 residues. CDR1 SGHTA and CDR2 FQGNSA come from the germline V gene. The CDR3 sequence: CASRKWGPHEQYF. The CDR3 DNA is TGTGCCAGCAGAAAGTGGGGGCCCCACGAGCAGTACTTC.

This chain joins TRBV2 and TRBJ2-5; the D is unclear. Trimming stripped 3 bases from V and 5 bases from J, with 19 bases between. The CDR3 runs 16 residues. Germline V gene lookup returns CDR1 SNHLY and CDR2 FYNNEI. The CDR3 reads CASSDGDRLPRETQYF. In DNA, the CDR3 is TGTGCCAGCAGTGATGGGGATCGGTTACCCCGGGAGACCCAGTACTTC.

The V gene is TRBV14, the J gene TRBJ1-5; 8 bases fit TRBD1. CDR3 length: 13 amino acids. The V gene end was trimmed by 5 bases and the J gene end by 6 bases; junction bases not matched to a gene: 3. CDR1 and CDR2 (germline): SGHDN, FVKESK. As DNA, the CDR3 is TGTGCCAGCAGCTTCGGGACAGGTCAGCCCCAGCATTTT. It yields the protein CASSFGTGQPQHF.

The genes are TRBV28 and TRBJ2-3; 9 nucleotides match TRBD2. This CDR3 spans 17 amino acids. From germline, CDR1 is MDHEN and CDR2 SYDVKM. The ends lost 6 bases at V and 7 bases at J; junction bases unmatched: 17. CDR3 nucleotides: TGTGCCAGCAGCCCCCTCGGGGGGCGGGAGGGCCAATATACGCAGTATTTT. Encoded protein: CASSPLGGREGQYTQYF.

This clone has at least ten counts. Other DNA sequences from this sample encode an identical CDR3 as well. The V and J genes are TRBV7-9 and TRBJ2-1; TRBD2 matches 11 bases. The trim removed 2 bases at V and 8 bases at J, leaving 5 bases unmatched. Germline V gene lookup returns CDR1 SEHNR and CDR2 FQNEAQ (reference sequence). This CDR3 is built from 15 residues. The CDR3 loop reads CASSLRTSGSDEQFF. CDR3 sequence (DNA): TGTGCCAGCAGCTTACGAACTAGCGGGAGTGATGAGCAGTTCTTC.

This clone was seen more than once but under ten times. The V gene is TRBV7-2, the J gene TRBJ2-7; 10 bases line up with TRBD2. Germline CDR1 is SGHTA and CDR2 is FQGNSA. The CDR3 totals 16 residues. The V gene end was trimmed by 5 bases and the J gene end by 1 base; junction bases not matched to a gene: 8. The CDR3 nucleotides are TGTGCCAGCAGCGGGGTACTAGCGGGGACTTCCTACGAGCAGTACTTC. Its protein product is CASSGVLAGTSYEQYF.

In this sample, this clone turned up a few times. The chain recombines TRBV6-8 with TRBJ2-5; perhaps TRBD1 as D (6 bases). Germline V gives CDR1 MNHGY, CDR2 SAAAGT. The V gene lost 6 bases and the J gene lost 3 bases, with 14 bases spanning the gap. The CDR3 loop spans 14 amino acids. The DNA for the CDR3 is TGTGCCAGCAGCGCACAGGGTTTCAAAGAGACCCAGTACTTC. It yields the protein CASSAQGFKETQYF.

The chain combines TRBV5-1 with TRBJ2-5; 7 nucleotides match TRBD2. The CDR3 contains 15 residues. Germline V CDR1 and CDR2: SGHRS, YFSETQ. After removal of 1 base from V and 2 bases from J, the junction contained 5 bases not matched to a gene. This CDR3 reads CASSLQGLTQETQYF. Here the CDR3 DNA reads TGCGCCAGCAGCTTGCAGGGACTAACGCAAGAGACCCAGTACTTC. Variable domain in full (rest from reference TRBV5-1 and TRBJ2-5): KAGVTQTPRYLIKTRGQQVTLSCSPISGHRSVSWYQQTPGQGLQFLFEYFSETQRNKGNFPGRFSGRQFSNSRSEMNVSTLELGDSALYLCASSLQGLTQETQYFGPGTRLLVL.

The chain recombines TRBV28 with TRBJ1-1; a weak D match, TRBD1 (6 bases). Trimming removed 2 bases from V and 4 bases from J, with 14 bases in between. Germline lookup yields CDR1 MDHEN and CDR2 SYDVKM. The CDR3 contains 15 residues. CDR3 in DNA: TGTGCCAGCAGTTTACCGCAGGGGTTGGGCACTGAAGCTTTCTTT. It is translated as CASSLPQGLGTEAFF.

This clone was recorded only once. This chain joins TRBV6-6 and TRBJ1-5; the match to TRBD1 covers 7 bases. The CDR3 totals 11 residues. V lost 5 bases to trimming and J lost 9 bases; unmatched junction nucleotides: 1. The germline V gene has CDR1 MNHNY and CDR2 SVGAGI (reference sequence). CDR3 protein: CASSTGVPQHF. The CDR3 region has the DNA TGTGCCAGCAGTACAGGGGTGCCCCAGCATTTT.

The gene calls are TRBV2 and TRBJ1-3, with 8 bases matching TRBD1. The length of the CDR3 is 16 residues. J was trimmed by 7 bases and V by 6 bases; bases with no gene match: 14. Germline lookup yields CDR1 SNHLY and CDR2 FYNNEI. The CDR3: CASRSFWTGRRNTIYF. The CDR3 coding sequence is TGTGCCAGCAGAAGCTTTTGGACAGGGAGACGGAACACCATATATTTT.

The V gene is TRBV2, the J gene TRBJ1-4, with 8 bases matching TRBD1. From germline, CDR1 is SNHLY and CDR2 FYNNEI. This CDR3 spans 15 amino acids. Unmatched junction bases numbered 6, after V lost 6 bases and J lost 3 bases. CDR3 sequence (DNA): TGTGCCAGCAGACCCAGGGGGCGGGCTAATGAAAAACTGTTTTTT. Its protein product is CASRPRGRANEKLFF.

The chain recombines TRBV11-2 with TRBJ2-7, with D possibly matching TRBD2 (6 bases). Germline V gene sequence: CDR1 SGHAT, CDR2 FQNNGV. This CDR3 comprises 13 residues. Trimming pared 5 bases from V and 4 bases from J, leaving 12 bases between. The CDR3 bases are TGTGCCAGCAGCCGACTCCGGGAGTACGAGCAGTACTTC. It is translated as CASSRLREYEQYF.

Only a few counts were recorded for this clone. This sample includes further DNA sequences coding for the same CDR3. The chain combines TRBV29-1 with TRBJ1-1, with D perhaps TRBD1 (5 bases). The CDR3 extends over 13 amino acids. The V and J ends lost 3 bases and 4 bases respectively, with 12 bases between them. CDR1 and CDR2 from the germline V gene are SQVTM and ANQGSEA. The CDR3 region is CSVERDGGTEAFF. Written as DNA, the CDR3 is TGCAGCGTTGAGAGGGATGGGGGCACTGAAGCTTTCTTT. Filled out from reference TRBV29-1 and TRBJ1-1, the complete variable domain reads SAVISQKPSRDICQRGTSLTIQCQVDSQVTMMFWYRQQPGQSLTLIATANQGSEATYESGFVIDKFPISRPNLTFSTLTVSNMSPEDSSIYLCSVERDGGTEAFFGQGTRLTVV.

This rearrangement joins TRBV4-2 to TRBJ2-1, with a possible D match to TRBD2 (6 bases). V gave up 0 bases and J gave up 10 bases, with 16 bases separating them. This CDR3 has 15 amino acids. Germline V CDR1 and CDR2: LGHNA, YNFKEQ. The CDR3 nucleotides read TGTGCCAGCAGCCAAGACCAACCAGGAGGGCGCGAGCAGTTCTTC. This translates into CASSQDQPGGREQFF.

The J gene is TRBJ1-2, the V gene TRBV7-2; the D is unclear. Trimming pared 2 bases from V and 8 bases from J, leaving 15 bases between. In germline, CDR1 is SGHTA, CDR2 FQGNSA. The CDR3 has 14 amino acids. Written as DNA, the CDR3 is TGTGCCAGCAGCTTAAGGACGGCCAGGTCGGGCTACACCTTC. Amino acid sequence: CASSLRTARSGYTF.

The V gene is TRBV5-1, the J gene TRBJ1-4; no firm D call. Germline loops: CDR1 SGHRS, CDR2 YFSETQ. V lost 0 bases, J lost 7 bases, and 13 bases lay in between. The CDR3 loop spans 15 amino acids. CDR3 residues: CASSLEGSLGEKLFF. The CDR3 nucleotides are TGCGCCAGCAGCTTGGAGGGCTCCCTCGGTGAAAAACTGTTTTTT. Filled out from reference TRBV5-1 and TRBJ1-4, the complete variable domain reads KAGVTQTPRYLIKTRGQQVTLSCSPISGHRSVSWYQQTPGQGLQFLFEYFSETQRNKGNFPGRFSGRQFSNSRSEMNVSTLELGDSALYLCASSLEGSLGEKLFFGSGTQLSVL.

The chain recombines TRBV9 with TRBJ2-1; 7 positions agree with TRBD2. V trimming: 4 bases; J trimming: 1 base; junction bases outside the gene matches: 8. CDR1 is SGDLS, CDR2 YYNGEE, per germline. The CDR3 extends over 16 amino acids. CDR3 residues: CASSPQVGGSYNEQFF. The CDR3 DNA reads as TGTGCCAGCAGCCCCCAGGTGGGAGGGTCCTACAATGAGCAGTTCTTC.

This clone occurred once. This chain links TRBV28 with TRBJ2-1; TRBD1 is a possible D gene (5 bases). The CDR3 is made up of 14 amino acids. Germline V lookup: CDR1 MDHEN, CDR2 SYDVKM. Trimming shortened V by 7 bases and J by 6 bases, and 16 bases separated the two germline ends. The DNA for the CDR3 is TGTGCCAGCACCGGTGGGCAGGGATCCAATGAGCAGTTCTTC. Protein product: CASTGGQGSNEQFF. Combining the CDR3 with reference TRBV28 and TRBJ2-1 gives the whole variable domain DVKVTQSSRYLVKRTGEKVFLECVQDMDHENMFWYRQDPGLGLRLIYFSYDVKMKEKGDIPEGYSVSREKKERFSLILESASTNQTSMYLCASTGGQGSNEQFFGPGTRLTVL.

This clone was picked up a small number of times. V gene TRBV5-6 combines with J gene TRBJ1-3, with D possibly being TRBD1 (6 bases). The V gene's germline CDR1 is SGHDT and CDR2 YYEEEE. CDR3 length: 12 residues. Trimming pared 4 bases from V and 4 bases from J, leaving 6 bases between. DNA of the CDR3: TGTGCCAGCAGCGGACAGGGAAACACCATATATTTT. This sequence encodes CASSGQGNTIYF.

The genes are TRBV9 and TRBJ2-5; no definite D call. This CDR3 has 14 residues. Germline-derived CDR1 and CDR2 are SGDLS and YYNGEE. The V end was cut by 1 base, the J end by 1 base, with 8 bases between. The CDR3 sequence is CASSVSVGQETQYF. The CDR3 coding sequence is TGTGCCAGCAGCGTATCTGTCGGCCAAGAGACCCAGTACTTC.